This TCR beta chain was found in a study of human T cells and chemical hapten exposure. Study background: Patches with 0.01% DPC went on the upper back, and the tests were read at 6 days. Study outcomes and limitations: The immune response of these alopecia patients might not match healthy individuals'.

Time point here: pre-sensitization, week 0. This sample's treatment: therapeutic diphenylcyclopropenone sensitization with weekly scalp DPC. Worth noting for this clonotype: Antigen specificity is unknown.

One entry per CDR3 protein results from TCRdb running MiXCR on the RACE reads. Counted here are a few hundred thousand distinct CDR3 sequences, around 5% occurring once; the ten biggest clones make up around 8%. From germline, CDR1 is DFQATT and CDR2 SNEGSKA (reference sequence). CDR3 length: 14 residues. The ends were cut back, 0 bases at V and 5 bases at J, with 12 bases in the middle. The sample was whole blood, taken in connection with sensitization to the hapten diphenylcyclopropenone (DPC). This chain joins TRBV20-1 and TRBJ2-3; no reliable D call. The clonotype originates from a woman aged 18-29 years with alopecia areata. Some clones in this sample may be carry-over from other donors' samples. The CDR3 DNA reads TGCAGTGCTAGAGATTCCCGAAGTGGAGATACGCAGTATTTT. Its translation is CSARDSRSGDTQYF.